Listed below are T cell receptor beta chains from one sample, sequenced in a study of shared clonotypes between healthy human individuals. Here immunoSEQ multiplex PCR was the method, and the copy in TCRdb shows in-frame clones only, minus some. Here the sample spans about a million clones, more than 65% being singletons. Specimen: memory CD4+ T cells sorted from blood. The receptors here all came from a man aged 18 to 35 in good health. CDR3s include the opening cysteine and the closing phenylalanine or tryptophan. D genes are given only for firm matches. Only part of the rows carry a size: once, few, many, or a class if the clone is expanded.

- - TRBJ1-6 TRBV30 TGTGCCTGGAGTGGGTCGGGTTTCTATAATTCACCCCTCCACTTT CAWSGSGFYNSPLHF
- - TRBJ1-2 TRBV11-2 TGTGCCAGCAGCCAAGACCTGAATGGCTACACCTTC CASSQDLNGYTF
- - TRBJ2-7 TRBV28 TGTGCCAGCAGTCCACCCCGGGGAGAGCAGTACTTC CASSPPRGEQYF
- TRBD2 TRBJ2-7 TRBV7-8 TGTGCCAGCAGCTCAACCCGGGGGGACCCGCCGGAGCAGTACTTC CASSSTRGDPPEQYF
- TRBD2 TRBJ2-1 TRBV6-1 TGTGCCAGCGGGTTTCTAGCGGTGTTTGAGCAGTTCTTC CASGFLAVFEQFF
- - TRBJ1-1 TRBV2 TGTGCCAGCAGTGAACAGGGGACTGTGAACACTGAAGCTTTCTTT CASSEQGTVNTEAFF
- TRBD1 TRBJ2-7 TRBV18 TGTGCCAGCTCACCGGTGACAGGGGTCCACGAGCAGTACTTC CASSPVTGVHEQYF
- - TRBJ1-2 TRBV5-5 TGTGCCAGCAGCCGCCTAGATATGGGCTATGGCTACACCTTC CASSRLDMGYGYTF
many - TRBJ2-5 TRBV13 TGTGCCAGCAGCTTAGATCAGAAGCCAGGGGAGACCCAGTACTTC CASSLDQKPGETQYF
once - TRBJ1-4 TRBV7-8 TGTGCCAGCAGCTTACAACCTAATGAAAAACTGTTTTTT CASSLQPNEKLFF
- TRBD1 TRBJ2-1 TRBV7-2 TGTGCCAGCAGCCGCAGACCAGGGGGCTATGAGCAGTTCTTC CASSRRPGGYEQFF
- - TRBJ2-7 TRBV5-1 TGCGCCAGCAGCTTGGGAGTGAGGCCCTACGAGCAGTACTTC CASSLGVRPYEQYF
once TRBD1 TRBJ1-2 TRBV6-4 TGTGCCAGCACCGGGGACAGCTTAGCCTATGGCTACACCTTC CASTGDSLAYGYTF
- TRBD1 TRBJ1-5 TRBV19 TGTGCCAGTAGCCATACAGGGGGGAATCAGCCCCAGCATTTT CASSHTGGNQPQHF
- - TRBJ2-2 TRBV4-3 TGCGCCAGCAGCCAAGAGAGGGCGACATCCACCGGGGAGCTGTTTTTT CASSQERATSTGELFF
- - TRBJ1-2 TRBV9 TGTGCCAGCAGCGTAAACACCGGAAACTATGGCTACACCTTC CASSVNTGNYGYTF
few TRBD1 TRBJ2-7 TRBV18 TGTGCCAGCTCACCGGGACAGTTAAAGACCTACGAGCAGTACTTC CASSPGQLKTYEQYF